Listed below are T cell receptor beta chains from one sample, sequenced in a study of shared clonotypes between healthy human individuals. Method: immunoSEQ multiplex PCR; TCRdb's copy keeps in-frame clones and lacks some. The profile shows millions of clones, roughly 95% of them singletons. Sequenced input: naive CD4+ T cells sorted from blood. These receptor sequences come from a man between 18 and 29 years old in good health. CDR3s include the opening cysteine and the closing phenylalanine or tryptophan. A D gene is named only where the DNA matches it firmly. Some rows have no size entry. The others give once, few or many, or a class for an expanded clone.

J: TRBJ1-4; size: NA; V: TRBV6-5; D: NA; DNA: TGTGCCAGCAGTTTGACAGAGTATAATGAAAAACTGTTTTTT; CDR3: CASSLTEYNEKLFF
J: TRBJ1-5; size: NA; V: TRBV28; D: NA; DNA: TGTGCCAGCAGGACACAGCGGGGGCAGCCCCAGCATTTT; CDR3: CASRTQRGQPQHF
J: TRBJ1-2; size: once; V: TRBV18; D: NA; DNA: TGTGCCAGCTCACCAAGACAGGCGGAAGGCTACACCTTC; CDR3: CASSPRQAEGYTF
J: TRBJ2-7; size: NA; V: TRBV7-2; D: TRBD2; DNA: TGTGCCAGCAGCATCCTAGCGGGAGTAGGATACGAGCAGTACTTC; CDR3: CASSILAGVGYEQYF
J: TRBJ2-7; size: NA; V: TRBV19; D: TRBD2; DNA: TGTGCCAGTCGTCTTGCCGGGACGGGAGGATACGAGCAGTACTTC; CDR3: CASRLAGTGGYEQYF
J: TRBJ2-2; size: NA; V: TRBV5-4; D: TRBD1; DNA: TGTGCCAGCAGCTTGGGGCAGGGGGTTACCACCGGGGAGCTGTTTTTT; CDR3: CASSLGQGVTTGELFF
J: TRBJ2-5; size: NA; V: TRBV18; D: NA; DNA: TGTGCCAGCACCAGAGCCGGGGAAAATCAAGAGACCCAGTACTTC; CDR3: CASTRAGENQETQYF
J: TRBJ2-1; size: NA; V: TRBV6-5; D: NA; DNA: TGTGCCAGCAGGTCCTCTCTCGGGAGTTTCAATGAGCAGTTCTTC; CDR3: CASRSSLGSFNEQFF
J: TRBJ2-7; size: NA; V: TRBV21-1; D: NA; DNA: TGTGCCAGCAGCAAAGCCGGGACTAGCGGATCCTACGAGCAGTACTTC; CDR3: CASSKAGTSGSYEQYF
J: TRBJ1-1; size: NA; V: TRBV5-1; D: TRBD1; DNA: TGCGCCAGCAGCTTGGACAGGGGGCTCAGGAACACTGAAGCTTTCTTT; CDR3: CASSLDRGLRNTEAFF
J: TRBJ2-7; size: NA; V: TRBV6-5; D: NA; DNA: TGTGCCAGCAGTTACCGACAGGAGCAGTACTTC; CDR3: CASSYRQEQYF
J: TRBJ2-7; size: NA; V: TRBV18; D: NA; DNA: TGTGCCAGCTCACCACAACAGGGATCCGAGCAGTACTTC; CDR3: CASSPQQGSEQYF
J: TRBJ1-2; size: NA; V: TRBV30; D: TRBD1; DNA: TGTGCCTGGTTATCCCAGGGGGAGAAAAATAACTATGGCTACACCTTC; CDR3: CAWLSQGEKNNYGYTF
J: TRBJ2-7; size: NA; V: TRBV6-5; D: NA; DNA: TGTGCCAGCAGTTACTCGTCGGCTGGCTCCTACGAGCAGTACTTC; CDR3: CASSYSSAGSYEQYF
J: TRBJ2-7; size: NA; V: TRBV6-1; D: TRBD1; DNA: TGTGCCAGCAAATTGGACAGGGGTACATCCTACGAGCAGTACTTC; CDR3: CASKLDRGTSYEQYF
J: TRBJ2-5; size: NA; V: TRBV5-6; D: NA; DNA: TGTGCCAGCAGCCCAGGTCCCCAAGAGACCCAGTACTTC; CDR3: CASSPGPQETQYF
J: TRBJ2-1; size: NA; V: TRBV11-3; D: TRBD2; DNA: TGTGCCAGCAGCACGGGACTAGCGGGGCCAAATGAGCAGTTCTTC; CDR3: CASSTGLAGPNEQFF
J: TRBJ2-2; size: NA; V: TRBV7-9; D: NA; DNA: TGTGCCAGCAGCGACTCGACCGGGGAGCTGTTTTTT; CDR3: CASSDSTGELFF
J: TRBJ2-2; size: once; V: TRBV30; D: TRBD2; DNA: TGTGCCTGGCAAACATACCCTAGCGGGAGGTTAACCGGGGAGCTGTTTTTT; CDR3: CAWQTYPSGRLTGELFF
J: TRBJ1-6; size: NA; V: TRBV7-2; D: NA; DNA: TGTGCCAGCAGCCTATATAATTCACCCCTCCACTTT; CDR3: CASSLYNSPLHF
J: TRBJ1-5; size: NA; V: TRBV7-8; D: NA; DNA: TGTGCCAGCAGCTTAGTAAGTCAGCCCCAGCATTTT; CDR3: CASSLVSQPQHF
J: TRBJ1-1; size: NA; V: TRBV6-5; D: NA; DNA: TGTGCCAGCAGTGATCGGGTAGTAGACACTGAAGCTTTCTTT; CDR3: CASSDRVVDTEAFF
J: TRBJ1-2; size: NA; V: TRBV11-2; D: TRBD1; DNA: TGTGCCAGCTCCGCCGGGACAGGGGGCTATGGCTACACCTTC; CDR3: CASSAGTGGYGYTF
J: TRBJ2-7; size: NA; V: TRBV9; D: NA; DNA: TGTGCCAGCAGCGCTAGAGGACTGTCCTACGAGCAGTACTTC; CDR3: CASSARGLSYEQYF
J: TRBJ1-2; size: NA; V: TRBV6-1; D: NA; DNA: TGTGCCACTGCGGGGGGGGCCGCGAATAACTATGGCTACACCTTC; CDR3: CATAGGAANNYGYTF
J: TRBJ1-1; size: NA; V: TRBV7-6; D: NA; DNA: TGTGCCAGCAGCTCCAGTGGGGGGAACACTGAAGCTTTCTTT; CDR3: CASSSSGGNTEAFF
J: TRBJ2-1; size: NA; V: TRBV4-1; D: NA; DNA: TGCGCCAGCAGCCAAAACCAACTAGTAATCAATGAGCAGTTCTTC; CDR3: CASSQNQLVINEQFF
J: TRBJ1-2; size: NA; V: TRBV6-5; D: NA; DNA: TGTGCCAGCAGTGGGACAACTGAGAACTATGGCTACACCTTC; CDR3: CASSGTTENYGYTF
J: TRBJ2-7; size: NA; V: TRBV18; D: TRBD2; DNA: TGTGCCAGCTCAATGACAGCGGGAAACTCCTACGAGCAGTACTTC; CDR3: CASSMTAGNSYEQYF
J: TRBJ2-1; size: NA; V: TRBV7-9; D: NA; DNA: TGTGCCAGCAGCTTCGGTGTGACAGTTTTGATCGGAAAGGATGAGCAGTTCTTC; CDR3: CASSFGVTVLIGKDEQFF
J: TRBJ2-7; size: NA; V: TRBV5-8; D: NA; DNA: TGTGCCAGCAGCCTGACTGCCTACGAGCAGTACTTC; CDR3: CASSLTAYEQYF
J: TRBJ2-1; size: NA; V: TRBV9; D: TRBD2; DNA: TGTGCCAGCAGCGTAGGGCTAGCGGGGACCCATGAGCAGTTCTTC; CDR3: CASSVGLAGTHEQFF
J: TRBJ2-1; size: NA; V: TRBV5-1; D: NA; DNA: TGCGCCAGCAGCTTGGGCAAAGAGTTAGGTGGGGGTGAGCAGTTCTTC; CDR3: CASSLGKELGGGEQFF
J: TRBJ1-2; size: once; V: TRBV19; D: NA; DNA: TGTGCCAGTAGTATAGTGGGAAATAACTATGGCTACACCTTC; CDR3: CASSIVGNNYGYTF
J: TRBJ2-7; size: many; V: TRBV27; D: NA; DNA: TGTGCCAGCAGTAGTGTTGGCGGGACAGCCTTAAGGCAGTACTTC; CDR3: CASSSVGGTALRQYF
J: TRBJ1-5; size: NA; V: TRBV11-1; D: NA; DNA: TGTGCCAGCAGCTTATCCTCAGGGAGCAATCAGCCCCAGCATTTT; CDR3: CASSLSSGSNQPQHF
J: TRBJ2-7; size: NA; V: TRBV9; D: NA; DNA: TGTGCCAGCAGCCCCTGGACGGCCCCTAACGAGCAGTACTTC; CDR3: CASSPWTAPNEQYF
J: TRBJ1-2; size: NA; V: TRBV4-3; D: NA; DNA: TGCGCCAGCAGCCAAGAATTGGAGGGAGCACATATCTATGGCTACACCTTC; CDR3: CASSQELEGAHIYGYTF
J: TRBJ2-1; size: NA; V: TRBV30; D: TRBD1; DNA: TGTGCCTGGAGTTACGGGACAGTCAATGAGCAGTTCTTC; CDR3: CAWSYGTVNEQFF
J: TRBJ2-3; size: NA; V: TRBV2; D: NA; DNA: TGTGCCAGCAGTGTTTACTTAGGGGGCACAGATACGCAGTATTTT; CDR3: CASSVYLGGTDTQYF
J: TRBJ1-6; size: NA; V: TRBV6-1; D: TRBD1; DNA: TGTGCCAGCAGTACAGGGGATTCACCCCTCCACTTT; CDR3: CASSTGDSPLHF
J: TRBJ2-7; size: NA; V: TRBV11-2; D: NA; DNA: TGTGCCAGCAGCTTAGCCGTTTCCTACGAGCAGTACTTC; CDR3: CASSLAVSYEQYF
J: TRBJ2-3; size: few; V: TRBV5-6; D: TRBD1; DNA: TGTGCCAGCAGCGGGGGACAGGGGCGCACAGATACGCAGTATTTT; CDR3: CASSGGQGRTDTQYF
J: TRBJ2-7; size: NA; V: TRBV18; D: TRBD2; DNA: TGTGCCAGCTCATCTTTAGCGGGAACCTACGAGCAGTACTTC; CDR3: CASSSLAGTYEQYF
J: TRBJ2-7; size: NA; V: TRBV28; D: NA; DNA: TGTGCCAGCTACCAAGGCCGACCCGGAGACTACGAGCAGTACTTC; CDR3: CASYQGRPGDYEQYF